One sample yielded the 30 T cell receptor beta chains listed below, sequenced in a study of blood T cell repertoires in COVID-19. Assay used: immunoSEQ multiplex PCR; TCRdb lists only in-frame clones, some missing. Of around 200,000 clones in the sample, roughly 80% were seen once. Sequencing was done on a sample of peripheral blood. The source is a woman in her sixties or seventies with COVID-19, enrolled during active disease.

This rearrangement joins TRBV30 to TRBJ1-1, with a tentative D call TRBD1 (5 bases). Trimming took off 3 bases at V and 13 bases at J, with 15 bases between the two ends. In germline, CDR1 is GTSNPN, CDR2 SVGIG (reference sequence). This CDR3 comprises 11 residues. CDR3 in amino acids: CAWRNRLHSFF. CDR3 nucleotides: TGTGCCTGGAGGAACAGGTTGCATAGTTTCTTT.

This clone showed up just a few times. The chain uses TRBV21-1 and TRBJ1-2. TRBV21-1 is noted as a pseudogene. The CDR3 spans 13 residues. As DNA, the CDR3 is TGTGCCAGCAGCAGAGGACTCATCTATGGCTACACCTTC. This encodes CASSRGLIYGYTF.

This clone was observed a few times. The chain joins TRBV15 to TRBJ1-2; 9 bases are shared with TRBD1. The ends lost 3 bases at V and 7 bases at J; junction bases unmatched: 12. The CDR3 is 16 amino acids. The V gene's germline CDR1 is LNHNV and CDR2 YYDKDF (reference sequence). The CDR3 coding sequence is TGTGCCACCAGCAGCCTAGGCCCGGGACAGGGAGGTGGCTACACCTTC. It specifies CATSSLGPGQGGGYTF.

The chain has TRBV27 and TRBJ2-7; D not resolved. The CDR3 length is 14 residues. Germline CDR1 is MNHEY and CDR2 is SMNVEV (reference sequence). Trimming took off 2 bases at V and 6 bases at J, with 14 bases between the two ends. The CDR3 spells CASSLGSTLGEQYF. For the CDR3, the DNA is TGTGCCAGCAGTTTAGGGTCGACACTGGGCGAGCAGTACTTC.

The V and J genes are TRBV6-4 and TRBJ2-3; 8 bases are a match to TRBD2. Germline trimming cut 0 bases from V and 5 bases from J; bases unmatched to any gene: 4. CDR1 and CDR2 (germline): MRHNA, SNTAGT. The CDR3 spans 15 residues. The CDR3 coding sequence is TGTGCCAGCAGTGACTCCGCGGCGGGGGGAGATACGCAGTATTTT. It yields the protein CASSDSAAGGDTQYF.

V is TRBV6-5 and J is TRBJ2-1; 11 bases align to TRBD2. Unmatched junction bases numbered 7, after V lost 2 bases and J lost 7 bases. Germline V lookup: CDR1 MNHEY, CDR2 SVGAGI. This CDR3 region has 16 residues. The CDR3 spells CASSYRPGLAVNEQFF. CDR3 nucleotide sequence: TGTGCCAGCAGTTACCGACCGGGACTAGCGGTAAATGAGCAGTTCTTC.

Only one count was recorded for this clone. The rearrangement joins TRBV28 to TRBJ2-2; 8 bases fit TRBD2. The CDR3 extends over 20 amino acids. V lost 5 bases to trimming and J lost 1 base; unmatched junction nucleotides: 18. Germline V gene data show CDR1 as MDHEN and CDR2 as SYDVKM. In DNA, the CDR3 is TGTGCCAGCAGTCCCCACCCTCCCGCGGGAGGCGTGAAGAACACCGGGGAGCTGTTTTTT. This translates into CASSPHPPAGGVKNTGELFF.

The V and J genes are TRBV28 and TRBJ2-7; the match to TRBD2 covers 8 bases. There are 15 residues in the CDR3. V was clipped by 0 bases and J by 2 bases; unmatched bases: 3. Germline CDR1 is MDHEN and CDR2 is SYDVKM. The chain's CDR3 is CASSLWERETYEQYF. The CDR3 DNA sequence: TGTGCCAGCAGTTTATGGGAGCGGGAGACCTACGAGCAGTACTTC.

The genes are TRBV5-6 and TRBJ2-5; TRBD2 agrees at 8 bases. The length of the CDR3 is 17 residues. Germline trimming cut 4 bases from V and 5 bases from J; bases unmatched to any gene: 16. Germline CDR1 is SGHDT and CDR2 is YYEEEE. The DNA for the CDR3 is TGTGCCAGCAGCCCTCCCCCGGGGGGGCGCGGGGGGGAGACCCAGTACTTC. As protein: CASSPPPGGRGGETQYF. Based on the CDR3 plus reference TRBV5-6 and TRBJ2-5, the full variable domain is DAGVTQSPTHLIKTRGQQVTLRCSPKSGHDTVSWYQQALGQGPQFIFQYYEEEERQRGNFPDRFSGHQFPNYSSELNVNALLLGDSALYLCASSPPPGGRGGETQYFGPGTRLLVL.

J is TRBJ1-1 and V is TRBV28; TRBD1 is a possible D gene (5 bases). The germline V gene encodes CDR1 MDHEN and CDR2 SYDVKM. Trimming pared 5 bases from V and 4 bases from J, leaving 14 bases between. CDR3 size: 14 residues. The CDR3 region has the DNA TGTGCCAGCAGTCAGACAGATTATCGCACTGAAGCTTTCTTT. Translated, it gives CASSQTDYRTEAFF. The entire variable domain, with the rest obtained from reference TRBV28 and TRBJ1-1, is as follows: DVKVTQSSRYLVKRTGEKVFLECVQDMDHENMFWYRQDPGLGLRLIYFSYDVKMKEKGDIPEGYSVSREKKERFSLILESASTNQTSMYLCASSQTDYRTEAFFGQGTRLTVV.

The chain is built from TRBV18 and TRBJ2-7; D is uncertain. The germline CDR1 and CDR2 sequences are KGHSH and LQKENI. V was cut by 1 base and J by 2 bases, with 9 bases left in between. This CDR3 is built from 14 residues. CDR3 bases: TGTGCCAGCTCACCACGCGGCGAGGCCTACGAGCAGTACTTC. Residues: CASSPRGEAYEQYF.

The rearrangement joins TRBV7-8 to TRBJ1-1; possible D gene TRBD1, 6 bases. This CDR3 is 17 amino acids long. Germline CDR1 reads SGHVS; CDR2 reads FQNEAQ. V lost 6 bases and J lost 0, with 20 bases in between. The CDR3, as DNA: TGTGCCAGCAGTCCCTCCATAGGGGGAGTATTGAACACTGAAGCTTTCTTT. This codes for CASSPSIGGVLNTEAFF.

The J gene is TRBJ2-1, the V gene TRBV6-5, with D perhaps TRBD2 (5 bases). The CDR3 consists of 14 residues. CDR1 is MNHEY, CDR2 SVGAGI, per germline. V lost 7 bases and J lost 4, with 14 bases in between. CDR3 residues: CASTGGTGYNEQFF. The CDR3 DNA follows: TGTGCCAGCACAGGTGGCACGGGATACAATGAGCAGTTCTTC.

The chain joins TRBV4-2 to TRBJ1-1; D call uncertain. V was clipped by 1 base and J by 0 bases, with 6 bases between them. Germline CDR1 LGHNA, CDR2 YNFKEQ. There are 14 residues in the CDR3. CDR3 in amino acids: CASSQGYLNTEAFF. The DNA of the CDR3 is TGTGCCAGCAGCCAAGGCTATTTGAACACTGAAGCTTTCTTT.

The rearrangement joins TRBV7-9 to TRBJ1-4; D is perhaps TRBD1 (5 bases). The CDR3 runs to 15 residues. V was cut by 0 bases and J by 2 bases, with 7 bases left in between. Germline V gene sequence: CDR1 SEHNR, CDR2 FQNEAQ (reference sequence). DNA for the CDR3: TGTGCCAGCAGCTTAGCTCAGGGCACTAATGAAAAACTGTTTTTT. Translation: CASSLAQGTNEKLFF.

The chain couples TRBV30 to TRBJ2-7; 9 nucleotides match TRBD2. The V segment lost 1 base and the J segment 5 bases; nucleotides outside the gene matches: 21. The CDR3 has 19 amino acids. Germline V gives CDR1 GTSNPN, CDR2 SVGIG (reference sequence). CDR3 nucleotides: TGTGCCTGGAGTGGAAAGACAGGCAAACCGGGACTAGCTCCGGACGAGCAGTACTTC. Amino acids: CAWSGKTGKPGLAPDEQYF.

About this clone: Relative to the germline gene, one junction end is altered; a read error may explain this. The chain is built from TRBV18 and TRBJ2-3, with TRBD1 matching 8 bases. CDR3 size: 15 residues. The germline V gene encodes CDR1 KGHSH and CDR2 LQKENI. DNA of the CDR3: TGTGCCAGCACACCGGGGGACAGGCACACAGATACGCAGTATTTT. Its translation: CASTPGDRHTDTQYF.

The chain uses TRBV11-2 and TRBJ2-3; D call uncertain. This CDR3 comprises 15 residues. The V end was cut by 0 bases, the J end by 1 base, with 8 bases between. Germline V gene sequence: CDR1 SGHAT, CDR2 FQNNGV. The CDR3 nucleotides read TGTGCCAGCAGCTTAGATGGAGTTGGCACAGATACGCAGTATTTT. Its translation: CASSLDGVGTDTQYF.

This chain connects TRBV28 to TRBJ1-1; 7 bases line up with TRBD1. The germline CDR1 and CDR2 sequences are MDHEN and SYDVKM. With 6 bases clipped from V and 10 bases from J, the junction kept 14 bases outside the gene matches. This CDR3 has 14 amino acids. The CDR3 nucleotides read TGTGCCAGCAGAGTGGACAGGTGGGGAGCGGGAGCTTTCTTT. Its protein is CASRVDRWGAGAFF.

The J gene is TRBJ2-5, the V gene TRBV15, with D perhaps TRBD2 (6 bases). CDR1 is LNHNV, CDR2 YYDKDF, per germline (reference sequence). This CDR3 is built from 15 residues. V was trimmed by 0 bases and J by 5 bases, leaving 13 bases between them. As DNA, the CDR3 is TGTGCCACCAGCAGAGATCTTTTGGGGAGGGAGACCCAGTACTTC. Protein: CATSRDLLGRETQYF.

This chain joins TRBV7-2 and TRBJ2-1; weak D call: TRBD2 (6 bases). Germline CDR1 reads SGHTA; CDR2 reads FQGNSA. The CDR3 extends over 17 amino acids. Trimming removed 5 bases from V and 5 bases from J, with 22 bases in between. The CDR3 DNA follows: TGTGCCAGCAGCCATGGGCGGGGATTCGGAGTTGACAATGAGCAGTTCTTC. Encoded protein: CASSHGRGFGVDNEQFF.

This sequence joins TRBV5-5 and TRBJ2-3; 8 positions agree with TRBD1. From germline, CDR1 is SGHKS and CDR2 YYEKEE (reference sequence). Trimming at V came to 3 bases and at J to 2 bases, leaving 8 bases not matched to a gene. The CDR3 spans 16 residues. The CDR3 here is CASSSGQGWSTDTQYF. The CDR3 coding sequence is TGTGCCAGCAGCTCCGGACAGGGATGGTCCACAGATACGCAGTATTTT.

The chain employs TRBV4-1 and TRBJ1-2; D remains unclear. The V end lost 0 bases, the J end lost 2 bases, and 10 bases lay between the germline ends. Germline CDR1 is MGHRA and CDR2 is YSYEKL. The CDR3 totals 15 residues. The CDR3 DNA follows: TGCGCCAGCAGCCAAGAGGCAGATACGAACTATGGCTACACCTTC. It specifies CASSQEADTNYGYTF.

This sequence joins TRBV19 and TRBJ1-6, with D possibly matching TRBD1 (5 bases). The germline gives CDR1 LNHDA, CDR2 SQIVND (reference sequence). V was trimmed by 6 bases and J by 10 bases, leaving 22 bases between them. This CDR3 spans 16 amino acids. CDR3 DNA sequence: TGTGCCAGTAGGGGACCGACTCGGGACTCTAGGTCACCCCTCCACTTT. It specifies CASRGPTRDSRSPLHF.

The chain carries TRBV11-1 and TRBJ1-1, with no clear D. The germline V and J ends were trimmed by 3 bases and 0 bases, with 11 bases remaining between them. Germline CDR1 and CDR2: SGHAT and FQDESV (reference sequence). The CDR3 loop spans 15 amino acids. DNA for the CDR3: TGTGCCAGCAGCTTTTCTTGGCCCATGAACACTGAAGCTTTCTTT. Its protein is CASSFSWPMNTEAFF.

V and J are TRBV19 and TRBJ1-2; tentatively, D is TRBD1 (5 bases). The CDR3 contains 16 residues. The germline V gene encodes CDR1 LNHDA and CDR2 SQIVND (reference sequence). Trimming removed 6 bases at V and 2 bases at J, with 19 bases between. The CDR3 here is CASRGSRDGGNYGYTF. In nucleotides, the CDR3 is TGTGCCAGTAGAGGTTCGCGGGACGGTGGAAACTATGGCTACACCTTC. Together with reference TRBV19 and TRBJ1-2, the CDR3 gives the full variable domain: DGGITQSPKYLFRKEGQNVTLSCEQNLNHDAMYWYRQDPGQGLRLIYYSQIVNDFQKGDIAEGYSVSREKKESFPLTVTSAQKNPTAFYLCASRGSRDGGNYGYTFGSGTRLTVV.

The chain employs TRBV15 and TRBJ2-6; TRBD2 agrees at 8 bases. V lost 5 bases to trimming and J lost 3 bases; unmatched junction nucleotides: 6. This CDR3 has 16 amino acids. Germline V gene sequence: CDR1 LNHNV, CDR2 YYDKDF (reference sequence). The CDR3: CATSGRGGLGANVLTF. In nucleotides, the CDR3 is TGTGCCACCAGCGGACGGGGGGGACTTGGGGCCAACGTCCTGACTTTC.

The rearrangement joins TRBV5-1 to TRBJ1-3; D ambiguous. Trimming pared 2 bases from V and 1 base from J, leaving 10 bases between. Germline V gives CDR1 SGHRS, CDR2 YFSETQ. The CDR3 runs 15 residues. CDR3 nucleotides: TGCGCCAGCAGCTTAGATACGGTGTCTGGAAACACCATATATTTT. It codes for CASSLDTVSGNTIYF. The full variable domain, its missing parts supplied by reference TRBV5-1 and TRBJ1-3, is KAGVTQTPRYLIKTRGQQVTLSCSPISGHRSVSWYQQTPGQGLQFLFEYFSETQRNKGNFPGRFSGRQFSNSRSEMNVSTLELGDSALYLCASSLDTVSGNTIYFGEGSWLTVV.

This rearrangement joins TRBV7-9 to TRBJ1-1; D unclear. V lost 0 bases and J 7 bases, leaving 6 bases between the germline ends. The CDR3 is 12 amino acids. CDR1 SEHNR and CDR2 FQNEAQ come from the germline V gene (reference sequence). The CDR3 is CASSLAGIEAFF. The CDR3 region has the DNA TGTGCCAGCAGCTTAGCCGGGATTGAAGCTTTCTTT.

V and J are TRBV29-1 and TRBJ1-1, with D perhaps TRBD1 (5 bases). Trimming stripped 2 bases from V and 4 bases from J, with 11 bases between. CDR3 length: 13 residues. Germline CDR1 and CDR2: SQVTM and ANQGSEA. Here the CDR3 DNA reads TGCAGCGTTGAACGGGGCGGGAGCACTGAAGCTTTCTTT. This codes for CSVERGGSTEAFF.